This T cell receptor (beta chain) is from a study of cytomegalovirus exposure and HLA in healthy donors. Study as a whole: T cells numbering about 200 million yielded more than 95 million unique TCR beta sequences in an earlier analysis. General study findings and limits: For most TCR sequences rarity was the rule, although some public TCRs occurred in many donors. In vitro, a few CMV-associated chains proved specific for CMV antigens.

With respect to this clone: The antigen remains unidentified.

The CDR3 runs 16 residues. V was clipped by 3 bases and J by 0 bases; unmatched bases: 8. The V gene's germline CDR1 is ENHRY and CDR2 SYGVKD. While unrecorded immune exposures were likely, the donors were nominally healthy when sampled. Primers included in the PCR were 60 Vbeta and 13 Jbeta primers. Some clones are missing from TCRdb's copy, which holds only in-frame ones; the method was immunoSEQ multiplex PCR. The table shows nearly 110,000 clones, with roughly 71% occurring only once. The source is a male donor in good health and CMV-seropositive. V is TRBV10-3 and J is TRBJ2-7, with 7 bases aligning to TRBD2. The sequenced sample was PBMCs. The CDR3 DNA reads TGTGCCATCAGTGACCTGGGGGGACTAAGCTCCTACGAGCAGTACTTC. It encodes CAISDLGGLSSYEQYF.